This TCR beta chain originates from a study of T cells in localized non-small cell lung cancer. This clone has only one observation. Its cognate antigen is unknown. Profiled with immunoSEQ multiplex PCR; TCRdb holds only in-frame clones, not every one. In the table there are 15,000 to 20,000 clones, around 88% of which are singletons. Study results and caveats: Longer overall survival accompanied higher blood T cell density. Heterogeneity remains possible because sequencing was limited to only one tumor region. In uninvolved adjacent lung, T cell clonality reached its highest value, exceeding tumor.

The CDR3 runs 15 residues. Germline V CDR1 and CDR2: SGHAT, FQNNGV. Trimming left V 5 bases short and J 6 bases short, with 19 bases between. The chain joins TRBV11-2 to TRBJ1-2, with D perhaps matching TRBD1 (6 bases). This sequence originates from a male donor older than 55 with stage III lung adenocarcinoma. Material: peripheral blood, obtained before any cancer treatment. Written as DNA, the CDR3 is TGTGCCAGCAGCCCCAACTACTCAGGGGCGGATGGCTACACCTTC. It is translated as CASSPNYSGADGYTF.